This T cell receptor (beta chain) was recorded in a study of identical twins. Points on this clonotype: Its antigen remains unknown.

Study-wide points: There is a chance that invariant MAIT and iNKT cells partially muddied zero-insertion analyses.

TCRdb recomputed calls from the 5' RACE reads with MiXCR, one row per CDR3 protein. The table records 300,000 to 400,000 distinct CDR3 sequences, roughly 9% of them present only once. This receptor was taken from a woman aged 50 to 65 in good health. Sequences were obtained from naive T cells sorted from blood.

DNA of the CDR3: TGTGCCAGCAGTTCCCTGGACAGGGGGAGCGGGAGGGCCTCCAGCGACGGGGAGCTGTTTTTT. This gives the protein CASSSLDRGSGRASSDGELFF. The gene calls are TRBV6-5 and TRBJ2-2; D may be TRBD1 or TRBD2 (10 bases each). The CDR3 length is 21 residues. The germline gives CDR1 MNHEY, CDR2 SVGAGI. Trimming removed 4 bases at V and 7 bases at J, with 34 bases between.